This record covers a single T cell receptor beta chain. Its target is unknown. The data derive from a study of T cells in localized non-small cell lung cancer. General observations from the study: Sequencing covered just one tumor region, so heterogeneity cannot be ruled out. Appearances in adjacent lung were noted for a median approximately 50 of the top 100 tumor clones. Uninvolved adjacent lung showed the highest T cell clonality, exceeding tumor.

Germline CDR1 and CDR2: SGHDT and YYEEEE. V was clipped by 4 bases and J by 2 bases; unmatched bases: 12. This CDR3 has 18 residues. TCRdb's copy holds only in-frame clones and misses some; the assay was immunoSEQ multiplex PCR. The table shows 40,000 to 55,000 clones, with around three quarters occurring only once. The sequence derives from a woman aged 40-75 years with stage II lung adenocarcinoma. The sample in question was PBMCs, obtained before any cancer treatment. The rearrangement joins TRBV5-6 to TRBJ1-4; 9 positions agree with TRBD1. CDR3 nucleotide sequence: TGTGCCAGCAGCCGTATGGGACAGGGCGTTGTGACTAATGAAAAACTGTTTTTT. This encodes CASSRMGQGVVTNEKLFF.